Below, 14 T cell receptor beta chains from the same sample are listed, as sequenced in a study of CD4 T cells in relation to SARS-CoV-2 and coronaviruses. The unexposed donors gave CD4+ T cells in about 2010-2018, prior to COVID-19. Sequencing was performed with immunoSEQ multiplex PCR; in TCRdb, only in-frame clones are kept and a portion is missing. The table has about 59,000 clones, roughly 88% seen once. The sample taken for sequencing was memory CD4+ T cells from PBMCs. The receptors were sampled from a human donor in good health.

As DNA, the CDR3 is TGCGCCAGCAGCTCGGCGGCGGATAGCTCCTACAATGAGCAGTTCTTC. It translates to CASSSAADSSYNEQFF. The chain is built from TRBV5-1 and TRBJ2-1; D gene ambiguous. This CDR3 spans 16 amino acids. Between the trimmed V and J ends, which lost 3 bases and 0 bases, there was a span of 13 bases. Germline V lookup: CDR1 SGHRS, CDR2 YFSETQ.

V is TRBV28 and J is TRBJ1-5; D not resolved. V lost 5 bases, J lost 7 bases, and 6 bases lay in between. The CDR3 is made up of 11 amino acids. The V gene's germline CDR1 is MDHEN and CDR2 SYDVKM. This chain's CDR3 is CASSERQPQHF. In DNA form, the CDR3 reads TGTGCCAGCAGTGAAAGGCAGCCCCAGCATTTT.

V gene TRBV5-5 combines with J gene TRBJ2-5; 8 bases line up with TRBD1. V was clipped by 4 bases and J by 4 bases; unmatched bases: 3. The germline V gene has CDR1 SGHKS and CDR2 YYEKEE (reference sequence). The CDR3 runs 13 residues. CDR3 in DNA: TGTGCCAGCAGCATTACAGGGGGAGAGACCCAGTACTTC. This sequence encodes CASSITGGETQYF.

The DNA for the CDR3 is TGTGCCAGCAGCTTACTAGCGGGAGGGTGGGAGACCCAGTACTTC. This sequence encodes CASSLLAGGWETQYF. This chain joins TRBV7-2 and TRBJ2-5; TRBD2 matches at 12 bases. This CDR3 is 15 amino acids long. Per germline, CDR1 SGHTA and CDR2 FQGNSA. The V gene end was trimmed by 2 bases and the J gene end by 5 bases; junction bases not matched to a gene: 3.

The chain uses TRBV28 and TRBJ2-6; 7 bases are a match to TRBD1. Per the germline V gene, CDR1 is MDHEN and CDR2 is SYDVKM. Trimming took 6 bases from V and 0 from J; bases not matched to a gene: 8. The CDR3 runs to 17 residues. This chain's CDR3 is CASSHRQGVSGANVLTF. Written as DNA, the CDR3 is TGTGCCAGCAGCCACCGACAGGGTGTCTCTGGGGCCAACGTCCTGACTTTC.

The rearrangement links TRBV3-1 (or the pseudogene TRBV3-2) to TRBJ2-1, with 7 bases identical to TRBD1. Germline values: CDR1 LGHDT, CDR2 YNNKEL (reference sequence). The CDR3 consists of 15 residues. The V and J ends lost 4 bases and 3 bases, in that order; junction bases with no gene match: 6. CDR3 DNA: TGTGCCAGCAGCCGACAGGGTGGGGGCTACAATGAGCAGTTCTTC. As protein: CASSRQGGGYNEQFF.

The genes are TRBV7-2 and TRBJ1-2; D is unresolved. Germline lookup yields CDR1 SGHTA and CDR2 FQGNSA. The CDR3 has 12 amino acids. V dropped 6 bases and J dropped 4 bases, with 9 bases sitting between them. The CDR3 DNA reads TGTGCCAGCAGGGAGGACGTCTATGGCTACACCTTC. Translating gives CASREDVYGYTF.

The rearrangement uses TRBV30 and TRBJ1-1; TRBD1 agrees at 11 bases. V dropped 1 base and J dropped 6; count of bases not matched to a gene: 7. The CDR3 runs 15 residues. From germline, CDR1 is GTSNPN and CDR2 SVGIG (reference sequence). The CDR3 spells CAWSGTGGDKSEAFF. The CDR3 nucleotides read TGTGCCTGGAGTGGGACAGGGGGCGATAAGTCTGAAGCTTTCTTT. Variable domain in full (rest from reference TRBV30 and TRBJ1-1): SQTIHQWPATLVQPVGSPLSLECTVEGTSNPNLYWYRQAAGRGLQLLFYSVGIGQISSEVPQNLSASRPQDRQFILSSKKLLLSDSGFYLCAWSGTGGDKSEAFFGQGTRLTVV.

The chain uses TRBV27 and TRBJ2-2; tentatively, D is TRBD1 (7 bases). The CDR3 totals 15 residues. Per the germline V gene, CDR1 is MNHEY and CDR2 is SMNVEV (reference sequence). Trimming left V 6 bases short and J 1 base short, with 12 bases between. In DNA, the CDR3 is TGTGCCAGCAGGAGACAGGGACTGAACACCGGGGAGCTGTTTTTT. Protein: CASRRQGLNTGELFF.

The chain is built from TRBV30 and TRBJ2-7; 8 bases are a match to TRBD2. The ends lost 3 bases at V and 2 bases at J; junction bases unmatched: 6. The germline gives CDR1 GTSNPN, CDR2 SVGIG (reference sequence). The CDR3 has 14 residues. The CDR3 nucleotides are TGTGCCTGGAGGATTGCGGGAGGTCCCTACGAGCAGTACTTC. This sequence encodes CAWRIAGGPYEQYF.

The chain links TRBV27 to TRBJ2-6; 8 bases are shared with TRBD2. V lost 5 bases, J lost 0 bases, and 6 bases stayed unmatched. Germline CDR1 reads MNHEY; CDR2 reads SMNVEV (reference sequence). The CDR3 has 17 amino acids. The CDR3 DNA reads TGTGCCAGCAGTCGAGTAAGCGGGAGCTCTGGGGCCAACGTCCTGACTTTC. This translates into CASSRVSGSSGANVLTF.

The chain uses TRBV28 and TRBJ2-4; 7 bases align to TRBD1. Germline V gene sequence: CDR1 MDHEN, CDR2 SYDVKM. This CDR3 region has 15 residues. The V segment lost 6 bases and the J segment 1 base; nucleotides outside the gene matches: 6. Here the CDR3 reads CASSPTGAAKNIQYF. The CDR3, as DNA: TGTGCCAGCAGCCCTACAGGGGCTGCCAAAAACATTCAGTACTTC.

The CDR3 sequence is CASSYHFQSPGESTEAFF. CDR3 DNA: TGTGCCAGCAGCTACCATTTCCAGTCGCCCGGAGAAAGTACTGAAGCTTTCTTT. V gene TRBV11-3 combines with J gene TRBJ1-1; D gene ambiguous. Germline V gene lookup returns CDR1 SGHNT and CDR2 YENEEA. V lost 4 bases to trimming and J lost 5 bases, with 26 bases between them. The CDR3 contains 18 residues.

CDR3 DNA: TGCGCCAGCAGCCAAACCGGACAGATTCCACCCTATGGCTACACCTTC. Encoded protein: CASSQTGQIPPYGYTF. This chain uses TRBV4-1 with TRBJ1-2, with D perhaps matching TRBD1 (6 bases). CDR3 length equals 16 residues. In germline, CDR1 is MGHRA, CDR2 YSYEKL. Trimming removed 2 bases from V and 4 bases from J, with 17 bases in between.